One and the same sample provided the 21 T cell receptor beta chains below, sequenced in a study of regulatory T cells in long-lasting Graves disease. According to the study, TCR beta libraries were built with iRepertoire HTBI primers and CDR3-region Arm-PCR. TCRdb re-analysed the multiplex PCR reads in MiXCR, keeping a single row per CDR3 protein. The sample consists of 350,000 to 550,000 distinct CDR3 sequences, 12% to 15% of them appearing once. This sample's time point: newly diagnosed GD, antithyroid drugs for less than 3 months. PBMC RNA was the source of the TCR library. These data were likewise used in another study, on T cells in Graves' hyperthyroidism and ophthalmopathy.

Sequencing used peripheral blood mononuclear cells (PBMCs), obtained at new diagnosis, from a patient treated with antithyroid drugs. The origin of the receptors is a woman between 50 and 59 years old with Graves disease.

This clonotype was recorded many times. This chain connects TRBV11-2 to TRBJ2-1; 10 bases match TRBD2. The germline V gene encodes CDR1 SGHAT and CDR2 FQNNGV. V gave up 0 bases and J gave up 6 bases; unmatched junction bases: 5. The length of the CDR3 is 16 residues. The DNA of the CDR3 is TGTGCCAGCAGCTTAGATTCCAGCGGGAGGGGCAATGAGCAGTTCTTC. It is translated as CASSLDSSGRGNEQFF.

The chain carries TRBV30 and TRBJ1-6; weak D call: TRBD1 (5 bases). The CDR3 length is 12 residues. Trimming took off 0 bases at V and 13 bases at J, with 10 bases between the two ends. Germline CDR1 reads GTSNPN; CDR2 reads SVGIG (reference sequence). The CDR3 region is CAWSVPGHPLHF. For the CDR3, the DNA is TGTGCCTGGAGTGTACCGGGGCATCCCCTCCACTTT. Filled out from reference TRBV30 and TRBJ1-6, the complete variable domain reads SQTIHQWPATLVQPVGSPLSLECTVEGTSNPNLYWYRQAAGRGLQLLFYSVGIGQISSEVPQNLSASRPQDRQFILSSKKLLLSDSGFYLCAWSVPGHPLHFGNGTRLTVT.

The gene calls are TRBV29-1 and TRBJ1-2, with D perhaps TRBD1 (6 bases). The CDR3 runs to 14 residues. The V gene lost 8 bases and the J gene lost 1 base, with 17 bases spanning the gap. CDR1 is SQVTM and CDR2 is ANQGSEA in the germline V gene. The CDR3 spells CSTSGTMNNYGYTF. CDR3 bases: TGCAGCACTTCCGGGACAATGAATAACTATGGCTACACCTTC.

This chain links TRBV6-2 or TRBV6-3 with TRBJ1-1; D remains unclear. The germline V and J ends were trimmed by 5 bases and 3 bases, with 16 bases remaining between them. Germline V gives CDR1 MNHEY, CDR2 SVGEGT. The CDR3 contains 15 residues. The CDR3 DNA reads as TGTGCCAGCAGTGAACCCGGTACTAGGGACACTGAAGCTTTCTTT. This codes for CASSEPGTRDTEAFF.

This clonotype was seen at least ten times. The V call is TRBV29-1, the J call TRBJ2-1, with 7 bases matching TRBD1. Germline assignment: CDR1 SQVTM and CDR2 ANQGSEA. With 7 bases clipped from V and 4 bases from J, the junction kept 7 bases outside the gene matches. The CDR3 consists of 13 residues. The CDR3 coding sequence is TGCAGCGCCGCGACGGACAGGTACAATGAGCAGTTCTTC. This codes for CSAATDRYNEQFF.

This clonotype was detected only a few times. V and J are TRBV7-9 and TRBJ1-1; D is unclear. V lost 0 bases and J 4 bases, leaving 9 bases between the germline ends. Germline V CDR1 and CDR2: SEHNR, FQNEAQ (reference sequence). The CDR3 has 14 amino acids. The CDR3 here is CASSLAGFGTEAFF. In DNA form, the CDR3 reads TGTGCCAGCAGCTTAGCAGGTTTTGGCACTGAAGCTTTCTTT.

For this clonotype: A much larger clonotype is one base distant, so this may be a read error. The rearrangement joins TRBV7-3 to TRBJ2-1; D is uncertain. Germline values: CDR1 SGHTA, CDR2 FQGTGA. Trimming left V 3 bases short and J 5 bases short, with 14 bases between. This CDR3 comprises 15 residues. CDR3 nucleotide sequence: TGTGCCAGCAGCTTTACACGTGGACGCCACAATGAGCAGTTCTTC. The encoded protein is CASSFTRGRHNEQFF. The complete variable domain, with remaining parts taken from reference TRBV7-3 and TRBJ2-1, reads GAGVSQTPSNKVTEKGKYVELRCDPISGHTALYWYRQSLGQGPEFLIYFQGTGAADDSGLPNDRFFAVRPEGSVSTLKIQRTERGDSAVYLCASSFTRGRHNEQFFGPGTRLTVL.

This clonotype occurred many times. The J gene is TRBJ2-3, the V gene TRBV12-5, with no clear D. The V end lost 1 base, the J end lost 0 bases, and 2 bases lay between the germline ends. Germline loops: CDR1 LGHNT, CDR2 FRNRAP. The CDR3 contains 13 residues. For the CDR3, the DNA is TGTGCTAGTGGTTTGGGAAGCACAGATACGCAGTATTTT. It translates to CASGLGSTDTQYF.

On this clonotype: The junction differs from germline at one of its ends, possibly a read error. The chain combines TRBV5-1 with TRBJ2-7, with D unclear. Germline V lookup: CDR1 SGHRS, CDR2 YFSETQ. This CDR3 contains 14 residues. CDR3 bases: TGCGCCAGCAGCTACGGCACAGTGGGCTACGACCAGTACTTC. Translated: CASSYGTVGYDQYF.

A remark on this clonotype: Because the CDR3 is missing its conserved closing phenylalanine or tryptophan, this is likely a read error. CDR3 sequence reads: CASSVGQAQETQYL. The CDR3 DNA reads as TGTGCCAGCAGTGTCGGACAGGCCCAAGAGACCCAGTACCTC. The chain joins TRBV6-2 or TRBV6-3 to TRBJ2-5, with 7 nucleotides matching TRBD1. V shed 5 bases and J 1 base; nucleotides not matched to a gene: 4. The CDR3 contains 14 residues. CDR1 is MNHEY, CDR2 SVGEGT, per germline.

This clonotype was seen ten or more times. The chain has TRBV5-1 and TRBJ2-1; TRBD1 might be the D (7 bases). Trimming took 3 bases from V and 9 from J, leaving 16 bases between them. Germline CDR1 is SGHRS and CDR2 is YFSETQ. The CDR3 is made up of 14 amino acids. CDR3 nucleotide sequence: TGCGCCAGCAGCTACGAACTAGCAGGGGGTGAGCAGTTCTTC. This sequence encodes CASSYELAGGEQFF.

In this sample, this clonotype turned up many times. This sequence joins TRBV3-1 and TRBJ2-1; D might be TRBD1 (6 bases). The CDR3 totals 16 residues. V lost 1 base, J lost 5 bases, and 15 bases lay in between. Germline assignment: CDR1 LGHDT and CDR2 YNNKEL (reference sequence). CDR3 sequence: CASSQGNRVTHNEQFF. Written as DNA, the CDR3 is TGTGCCAGCAGCCAAGGTAACAGGGTTACGCACAATGAGCAGTTCTTC.

There are many counts of this clonotype. The rearrangement links TRBV11-2 to TRBJ2-7; D is possibly TRBD2 (6 bases). The germline gives CDR1 SGHAT, CDR2 FQNNGV. V was cut by 8 bases and J by 2 bases, with 13 bases left in between. The CDR3 runs 13 residues. DNA for the CDR3: TGTGCCAGCGCCCGGGGCGGGACCTACGAGCAGTACTTC. Protein sequence: CASARGGTYEQYF.

The CDR3 here is CASIQGSSVNQPQHF. In DNA, the CDR3 is TGTGCCAGCATTCAGGGTTCCTCCGTCAATCAGCCCCAGCATTTT. The chain recombines TRBV28 with TRBJ1-5, with a tentative D call TRBD1 (5 bases). Trimming left V 7 bases short and J 3 bases short, with 16 bases between. This CDR3 comprises 15 residues. CDR1 MDHEN and CDR2 SYDVKM come from the germline V gene.

This clonotype was recorded many times. This rearrangement joins TRBV5-1 to TRBJ2-7, with D tentatively TRBD2 (6 bases). In germline, CDR1 is SGHRS, CDR2 YFSETQ. V was clipped by 7 bases and J by 7 bases, with 24 bases between them. The length of the CDR3 is 15 residues. The CDR3, as DNA: TGCGCCAGCGCCCTGGGGGGACCATTAACAGCGGAGCAGTACTTC. Encoded protein: CASALGGPLTAEQYF.

This clonotype was detected ten times or more. The genes are TRBV5-1 and TRBJ2-7; the match to TRBD1 covers 7 bases. The CDR3 has 15 residues. The V gene's germline CDR1 is SGHRS and CDR2 YFSETQ. Trimming at V came to 4 bases and at J to 4 bases, leaving 11 bases not matched to a gene. The CDR3 region has the DNA TGCGCCAGCAGCCCATTCCGGGACAGTCCTTACGAGCAGTACTTC. It codes for CASSPFRDSPYEQYF.

This clonotype was counted ten times or more. This chain uses TRBV12-3 or TRBV12-4 with TRBJ2-4, with a tentative D call TRBD2 (7 bases). Trimming pared 10 bases from V and 0 bases from J, leaving 10 bases between. CDR3 length: 13 residues. CDR3: CATAGAAKNIQYF. CDR3 nucleotide sequence: TGTGCCACGGCGGGGGCAGCCAAAAACATTCAGTACTTC.

The sample holds a few counts of this clonotype. With a much larger clone just one base away, this may be a read error. The chain employs TRBV28 and TRBJ2-3; perhaps D is TRBD1 or TRBD2 (6 bases each). V was cut by 8 bases and J by 1 base, with 22 bases left in between. The germline CDR1 and CDR2 sequences are MDHEN and SYDVKM. The CDR3 covers 17 residues. This CDR3 reads CASASWGATRGTDTQYF. CDR3 in DNA: TGTGCCAGCGCTTCCTGGGGGGCCACCCGGGGCACAGATACGCAGTATTTT.

J is TRBJ2-1 and V is TRBV4-1, with D possibly matching TRBD2 (5 bases). The germline V and J ends were trimmed by 0 bases and 5 bases, with 11 bases remaining between them. The CDR3 loop spans 15 amino acids. Germline V gene sequence: CDR1 MGHRA, CDR2 YSYEKL. CDR3 in amino acids: CASSQDSGLHNEQFF. In nucleotides, the CDR3 is TGCGCCAGCAGCCAAGATAGTGGACTTCACAATGAGCAGTTCTTC.

This clonotype was counted at least ten times. The chain is built from TRBV28 and TRBJ2-7, with D possibly matching TRBD2 (6 bases). V was pared by 5 bases and J by 4 bases, with 12 bases between. Germline CDR1 MDHEN, CDR2 SYDVKM. There are 13 residues in the CDR3. The CDR3 sequence: CASSMTRRYEQYF. DNA for the CDR3: TGTGCCAGCAGTATGACTAGAAGGTACGAGCAGTACTTC.

V and J are TRBV20-1 and TRBJ2-7; 8 bases are a match to TRBD2. CDR1 is DFQATT and CDR2 is SNEGSKA in the germline V gene (reference sequence). The CDR3 runs 15 residues. V dropped 4 bases and J dropped 3; count of bases not matched to a gene: 11. DNA of the CDR3: TGCAGTGCTAACCCCCTTAGCGGGGAAAACTACGAGCAGTACTTC. Residues: CSANPLSGENYEQYF.